This T cell receptor beta chain was retrieved from a study of blood T cell repertoires in COVID-19. Looking at the study overall: The United States, Italy and Spain supplied acute and convalescent COVID-19 samples. In each case, the material was cDNA or gDNA derived from T cells, B-cell-depleted T cells, or PBMCs.

Seattle patients were enrolled while actively infected and followed longitudinally. TCRdb keeps only in-frame clones here, not all; method: immunoSEQ multiplex PCR. The profile shows about 390,000 clones, 80% to 90% of them singletons. Germline loops: CDR1 LNHDA, CDR2 SQIVND (reference sequence). This CDR3 is built from 14 residues. V lost 3 bases and J 3 bases, leaving 9 bases between the germline ends. Sequenced: peripheral blood. The TCR originated in a woman in her fifties or sixties with COVID-19, enrolled during active disease. The chain is built from TRBV19 and TRBJ1-5; the D gene is possibly TRBD1 (5 bases). The CDR3 loop reads CASSMRQNNQPQHF. DNA of the CDR3: TGTGCCAGTAGTATGAGACAGAACAATCAGCCCCAGCATTTT.